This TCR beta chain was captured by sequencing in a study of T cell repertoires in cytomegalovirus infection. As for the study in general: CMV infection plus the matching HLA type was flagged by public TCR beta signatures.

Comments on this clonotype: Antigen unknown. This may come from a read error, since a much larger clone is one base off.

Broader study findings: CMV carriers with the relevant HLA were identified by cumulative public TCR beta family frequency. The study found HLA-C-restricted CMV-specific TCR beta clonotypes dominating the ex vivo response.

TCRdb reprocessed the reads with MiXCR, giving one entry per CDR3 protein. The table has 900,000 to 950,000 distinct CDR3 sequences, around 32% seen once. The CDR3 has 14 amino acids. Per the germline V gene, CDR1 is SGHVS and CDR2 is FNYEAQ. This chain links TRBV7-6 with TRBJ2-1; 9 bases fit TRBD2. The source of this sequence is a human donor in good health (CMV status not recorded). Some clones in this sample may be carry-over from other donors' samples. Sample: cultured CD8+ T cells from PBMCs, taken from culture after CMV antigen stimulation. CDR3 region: CVSNAGGLYNEQFF. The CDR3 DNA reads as TGTGTCAGCAACGCGGGGGGGCTCTACAATGAGCAGTTCTTC.